This T cell receptor (beta chain) emerged from a study of cytomegalovirus exposure and HLA in healthy donors. Findings of the study overall: Sequencing likely produced, as an artifact, a cluster of highly shared sequence variants. In a later analysis, 15,000 to 20,000 TCR beta sequences were associated with HLA alleles at 0.05 false discovery rate. Earlier analysis looked at TCR beta V segments, and most were productive about 87% or about 30% of the time.

CDR1 is MNHEY, CDR2 SMNVEV, per germline (reference sequence). The CDR3 extends over 13 amino acids. V was clipped by 10 bases and J by 6 bases, with 16 bases between them. The study ran its PCR with 60 Vbeta and 13 Jbeta primers. As processed by the authors: About 10 million shared chains were among 80 million or so unique TCR beta chains counted in a later analysis. Sequencing used immunoSEQ multiplex PCR; TCRdb keeps in-frame clones, though not all of them. The D gene and trimming were derived from the DNA, and the V and J assignments and clone size from that table. The profile shows about 150,000 clones, over 8% of them singletons. A few counts support this clone. The antigen remains unidentified.

This chain links TRBV27 with TRBJ2-1; TRBD2 is a possible D gene (7 bases). The clonotype comes from a male donor in good health and CMV-seronegative. The specimen was PBMCs. The chain's CDR3 is CAIGWGGRNEQFF. The CDR3, as DNA: TGTGCCATTGGGTGGGGGGGCCGCAATGAGCAGTTCTTC.